This T cell receptor (beta chain) was identified in a study of blood T cell repertoires in COVID-19. Study information: Material from acute and convalescent COVID-19 was sourced from the United States, Italy and Spain. Sources were T cells, B-cell-depleted T cells, or PBMCs; the material itself was cDNA or gDNA.

Original handling: It was from reference gene primer amplification that nucleated cell counts were estimated. The method was immunoSEQ multiplex PCR; TCRdb's version includes in-frame clones alone and lacks a portion of them. D and trimming were read from the DNA, whereas the V and J calls and clone size are those reported in that table. The sample has about 70,000 clones; around 90% are singletons. Germline V lookup: CDR1 GTSNPN, CDR2 SVGIG (reference sequence). This CDR3 region has 14 residues. The V end lost 3 bases, the J end lost 1 base, and 10 bases lay between the germline ends. What was sequenced was peripheral blood. The receptor was isolated from a young woman with acute or convalescent COVID-19. The chain couples TRBV30 to TRBJ1-5, with D perhaps TRBD1 (6 bases). For the CDR3, the DNA is TGTGCCTGGAGCGGGACACCGAGCAATCAGCCCCAGCATTTT. Its translation: CAWSGTPSNQPQHF.